A single sample gave rise to the 9 T cell receptor beta chains below, sequenced in a study of T cell repertoires in cytomegalovirus infection. For these TCRs, the target antigens are not known. TCRdb processed the reads anew with MiXCR; each CDR3 protein has one entry. The table records around 340,000 distinct CDR3 sequences, 25% to 35% of them present only once. Material: cultured PBMCs, obtained from culture after CMV antigen stimulation. The receptor source for this set is a human donor in good health (CMV status not recorded). Some clones in this sample may be carry-over from other donors' samples.

The table lists this clonotype with a few counts. This chain connects TRBV7-9 to TRBJ1-3; the D gene is possibly TRBD1 (5 bases). Trimming shortened V by 2 bases and J by 2 bases, and 7 bases separated the two germline ends. The CDR3 is made up of 14 amino acids. Germline CDR1 is SEHNR and CDR2 is FQNEAQ (reference sequence). Here the CDR3 reads CASSLRTTGNTIYF. The CDR3 DNA sequence: TGTGCCAGCAGCTTAAGGACAACTGGAAACACCATATATTTT. The full variable domain, in which reference TRBV7-9 and TRBJ1-3 provide the parts outside the CDR3, is DTGVSQNPRHKITKRGQNVTFRCDPISEHNRLYWYRQTLGQGPEFLTYFQNEAQLEKSRLLSDRFSAERPKGSFSTLEIQRTEQGDSAMYLCASSLRTTGNTIYFGEGSWLTVV.

In the case of this clonotype: Its ends do not fully match the called genes, so a read error is possible. The chain uses TRBV4-1 and TRBJ2-7; maybe TRBD1 (6 bases). Germline CDR1 is MGHRA and CDR2 is YSYEKL. This CDR3 has 15 amino acids. The CDR3, as DNA: TGTGCCAGCAGCCAAGATCAGCCTCAGGGGTACGAGCAGTACTTC. Amino acids: CASSQDQPQGYEQYF.

The V call is TRBV27, the J call TRBJ2-7; perhaps TRBD2 as D (5 bases). Trimming cost V 7 bases and J 3 bases, with 10 bases left between them. The CDR3 is 12 residues long. The germline CDR1 and CDR2 sequences are MNHEY and SMNVEV (reference sequence). CDR3 nucleotides: TGTGCCAGCACGGGGTGGGACTACGAGCAGTACTTC. Its protein product is CASTGWDYEQYF.

This clonotype was found many times. This chain links TRBV12-5 with TRBJ2-3; D uncertain. Trimming cost V 2 bases and J 2 bases, with 8 bases left between them. CDR3 size: 14 residues. CDR1 and CDR2 from the germline V gene are LGHNT and FRNRAP. CDR3 loop: CASGLPTSTDTQYF. CDR3 DNA: TGTGCTAGTGGTTTGCCCACTTCCACAGATACGCAGTATTTT.

This clonotype came up a few times. This rearrangement joins TRBV12-3 or TRBV12-4 to TRBJ1-5; 8 nucleotides agree with TRBD1. The CDR3 contains 17 residues. Trimming took 0 bases from V and 5 from J; bases not matched to a gene: 9. The CDR3 loop reads CASSLALGTGNHQPQHF. Written as DNA, the CDR3 is TGTGCCAGCAGTTTAGCTTTGGGGACAGGCAACCATCAGCCCCAGCATTTT.

CDR3 sequence (DNA): TGTGCCAGCAGTGCGACCTGGGCCCCCCGTTCTGGAAACACCATATATTTT. It translates to CASSATWAPRSGNTIYF. This chain links TRBV6-5 with TRBJ1-3; no clear D. This CDR3 is 17 amino acids long. Germline CDR1 reads MNHEY; CDR2 reads SVGAGI. V lost 5 bases and J 1 base, leaving 18 bases between the germline ends.

This clonotype was observed many times. The CDR3, as DNA: TGTGCCAGCAGTGTAGCGGGGGGCCAGTATAGCACAGATACGCAGTATTTT. Amino acids: CASSVAGGQYSTDTQYF. This chain connects TRBV25-1 to TRBJ2-3; 10 positions agree with TRBD2. The CDR3 contains 17 residues. From germline, CDR1 is MGHDK and CDR2 SYGVNS. Germline trimming cut 4 bases from V and 0 bases from J; bases unmatched to any gene: 7. Variable domain in full (rest from reference TRBV25-1 and TRBJ2-3): EADIYQTPRYLVIGTGKKITLECSQTMGHDKMYWYQQDPGMELHLIHYSYGVNSTEKGDLSSESTVSRIRTEHFPLTLESARPSHTSQYLCASSVAGGQYSTDTQYFGPGTRLTVL.

This clonotype has a handful of counts. The V gene is TRBV2, the J gene TRBJ2-1, with 7 positions matching TRBD2. The germline V gene has CDR1 SNHLY and CDR2 FYNNEI. The CDR3 consists of 14 residues. The trim removed 5 bases at V and 3 bases at J, leaving 4 bases unmatched. The CDR3 DNA reads TGTGCCAGCAGTCCGGGGACTAACTACAATGAGCAGTTCTTC. Encoded protein: CASSPGTNYNEQFF.

This clonotype was seen a few times. The J gene is TRBJ2-2, the V gene TRBV28, with D possibly being TRBD2 (6 bases). This CDR3 region has 14 residues. Germline CDR1 is MDHEN and CDR2 is SYDVKM. Deletions cut 10 bases from V and 0 bases from J, with 12 bases between. In nucleotides, the CDR3 is TGTGCCACCGGCGGGGATTCGAACACCGGGGAGCTGTTTTTT. This translates into CATGGDSNTGELFF.